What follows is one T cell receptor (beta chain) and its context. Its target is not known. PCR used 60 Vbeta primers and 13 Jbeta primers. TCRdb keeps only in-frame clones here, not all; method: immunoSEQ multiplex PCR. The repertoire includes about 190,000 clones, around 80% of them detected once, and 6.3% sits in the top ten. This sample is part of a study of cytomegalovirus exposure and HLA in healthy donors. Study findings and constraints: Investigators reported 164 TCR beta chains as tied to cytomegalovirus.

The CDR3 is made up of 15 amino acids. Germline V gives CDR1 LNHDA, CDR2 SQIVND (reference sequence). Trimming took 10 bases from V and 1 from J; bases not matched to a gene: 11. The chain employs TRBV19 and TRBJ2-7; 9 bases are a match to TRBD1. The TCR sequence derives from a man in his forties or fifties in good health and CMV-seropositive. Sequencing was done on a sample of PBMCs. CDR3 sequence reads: CATKRIGTGSYEQYF. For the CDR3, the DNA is TGTGCCACCAAACGTATTGGGACAGGGTCCTACGAGCAGTACTTC.